This TCR beta chain is from a study of shared clonotypes between healthy human individuals. Findings and limits, study-wide: Around 5% of naive CD4 clonotypes were common to a few donors. Generation probabilities were higher for clonotypes shared across all four sorted-subset donors than for unshared ones.

CDR1 and CDR2 from the germline V gene are SGHRS and YFSETQ. The V end was cut by 2 bases, the J end by 3 bases, with 22 bases between. This CDR3 is built from 18 residues. Partitioning of CD4+ cells yielded a CD45RA+ naive subset and a CD45RA-negative memory subset. Here immunoSEQ multiplex PCR was the method, and the copy in TCRdb shows in-frame clones only, minus some. The repertoire holds about 2.4 million clones, with roughly 93% as singletons. On this clone itself: Its specificity is not known.

The rearrangement joins TRBV5-1 to TRBJ2-3; D is possibly TRBD1 (6 bases). The clonotype was recovered from a man aged 18 to 30 in good health. Some clones in this sample may be carry-over from other donors' samples. What was sequenced was naive CD4+ T cells from PBMCs. Subset given: CD45RA+ positively selected. The CDR3 is CASSFKGGAGFVTDTQYF. DNA for the CDR3: TGCGCCAGCAGCTTCAAAGGGGGAGCTGGGTTCGTGACAGATACGCAGTATTTT.